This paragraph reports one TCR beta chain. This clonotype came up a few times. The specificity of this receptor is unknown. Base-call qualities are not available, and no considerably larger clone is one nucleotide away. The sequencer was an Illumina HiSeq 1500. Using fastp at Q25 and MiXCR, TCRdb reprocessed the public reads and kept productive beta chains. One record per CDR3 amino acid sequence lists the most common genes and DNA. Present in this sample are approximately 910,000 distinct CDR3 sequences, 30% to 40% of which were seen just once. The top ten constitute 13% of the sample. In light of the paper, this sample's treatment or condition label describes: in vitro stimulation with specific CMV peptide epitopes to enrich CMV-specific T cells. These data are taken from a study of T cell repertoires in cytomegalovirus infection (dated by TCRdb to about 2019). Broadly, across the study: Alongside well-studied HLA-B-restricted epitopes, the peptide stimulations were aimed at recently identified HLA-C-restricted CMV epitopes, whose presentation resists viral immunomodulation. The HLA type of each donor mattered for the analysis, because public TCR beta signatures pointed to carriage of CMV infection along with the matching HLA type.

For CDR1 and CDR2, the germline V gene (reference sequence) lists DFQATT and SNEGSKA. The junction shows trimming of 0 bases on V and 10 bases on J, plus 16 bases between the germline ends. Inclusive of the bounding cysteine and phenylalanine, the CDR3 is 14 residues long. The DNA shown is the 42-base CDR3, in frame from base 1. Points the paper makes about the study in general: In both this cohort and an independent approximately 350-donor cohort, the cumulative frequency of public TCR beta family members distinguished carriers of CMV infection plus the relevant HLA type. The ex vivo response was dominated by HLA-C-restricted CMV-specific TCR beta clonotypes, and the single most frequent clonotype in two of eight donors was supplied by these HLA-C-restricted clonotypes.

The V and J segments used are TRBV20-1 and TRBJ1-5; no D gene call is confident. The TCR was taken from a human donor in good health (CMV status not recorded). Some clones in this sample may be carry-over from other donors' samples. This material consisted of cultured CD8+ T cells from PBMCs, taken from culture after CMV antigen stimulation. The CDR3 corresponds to CSAREGIGMGPQHF. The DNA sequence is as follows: TGCAGTGCTAGAGAGGGGATTGGGATGGGACCCCAGCATTTT.